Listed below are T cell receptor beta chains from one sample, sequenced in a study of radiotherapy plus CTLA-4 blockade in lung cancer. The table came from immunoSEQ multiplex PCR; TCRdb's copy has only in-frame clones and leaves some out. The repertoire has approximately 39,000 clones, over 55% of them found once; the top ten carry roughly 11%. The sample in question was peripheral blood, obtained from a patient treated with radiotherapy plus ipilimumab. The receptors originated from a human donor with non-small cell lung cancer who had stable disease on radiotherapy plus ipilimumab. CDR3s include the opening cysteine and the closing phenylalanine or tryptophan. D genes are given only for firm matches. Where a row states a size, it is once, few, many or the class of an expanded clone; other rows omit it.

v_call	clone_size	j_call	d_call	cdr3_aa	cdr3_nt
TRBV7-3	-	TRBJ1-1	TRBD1	CASSSRQGTEAFF	TGTGCCAGCAGCTCACGACAGGGCACTGAAGCTTTCTTT
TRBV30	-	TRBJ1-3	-	CAWSVPLASGNTIYF	TGTGCCTGGAGTGTACCGTTGGCCTCTGGAAACACCATATATTTT
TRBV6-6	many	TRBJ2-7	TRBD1	CASSPGTGGNYEQYF	TGTGCCAGCAGTCCAGGGACAGGGGGGAACTACGAGCAGTACTTC
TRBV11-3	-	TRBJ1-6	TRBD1	CASSLPGGMTPLHF	TGTGCCAGCAGCCTCCCAGGGGGCATGACACCCCTCCACTTT
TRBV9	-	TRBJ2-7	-	CASSPRVWSYEQYF	TGTGCCAGCAGCCCTCGGGTCTGGTCCTACGAGCAGTACTTC
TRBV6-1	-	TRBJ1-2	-	CASSGGSSVYGYTF	TGTGCCAGCAGTGGAGGCAGCTCGGTCTATGGCTACACCTTC
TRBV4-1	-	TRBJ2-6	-	CASSPNPGAGANVLTF	TGCGCCAGCAGCCCGAATCCTGGGGCCGGGGCCAACGTCCTGACTTTC
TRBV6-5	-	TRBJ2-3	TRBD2	CASSYERGSTDTQYF	TGTGCCAGCAGTTACGAGCGGGGAAGCACAGATACGCAGTATTTT
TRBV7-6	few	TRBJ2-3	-	CASSFEQGLSTDTQYF	TGTGCCAGCAGCTTTGAACAGGGCTTAAGCACAGATACGCAGTATTTT
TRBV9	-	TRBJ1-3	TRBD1	CASNRQGSSGNTIYF	TGTGCCAGCAACCGACAGGGTAGCTCTGGAAACACCATATATTTT
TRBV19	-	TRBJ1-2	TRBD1	CASSTTRPGQAKSNGYTF	TGTGCCAGTAGCACGACCCGACCGGGACAGGCGAAATCCAATGGCTACACCTTC
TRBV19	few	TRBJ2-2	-	CASKPGQGGTGELFF	TGTGCCAGTAAGCCAGGGCAGGGCGGCACCGGGGAGCTGTTTTTT
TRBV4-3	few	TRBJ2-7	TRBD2	CASSPLAGGLGEQYF	TGCGCCAGCAGCCCTCTGGCGGGGGGCCTGGGGGAGCAGTACTTC
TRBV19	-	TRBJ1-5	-	CASSIAGGNQPQHF	TGTGCCAGTAGTATAGCCGGCGGAAATCAGCCCCAGCATTTT
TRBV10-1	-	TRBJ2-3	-	CASSGTATDTQYF	TGCGCCAGCAGTGGGACAGCCACAGATACGCAGTATTTT
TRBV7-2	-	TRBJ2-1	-	CASSLGGRGDNDEQFF	TGTGCCAGCAGCTTAGGAGGAAGGGGCGACAATGATGAGCAGTTCTTC
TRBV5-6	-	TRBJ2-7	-	CASSQGHTSTYEQYF	TGTGCCAGCAGCCAGGGACACACAAGCACCTACGAGCAGTACTTC
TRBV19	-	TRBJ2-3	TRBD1	CASSPRGRREENTQYF	TGTGCCAGTAGTCCCAGGGGGCGCCGAGAGGAGAATACGCAGTATTTT
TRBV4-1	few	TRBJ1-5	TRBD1	CASSQGGRDRSFQQPQHF	TGCGCCAGCAGCCAAGGGGGGCGGGACAGGTCGTTCCAGCAGCCCCAGCATTTT
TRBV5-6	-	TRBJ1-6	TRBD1	CASSTDRAWGNSPLHF	TGTGCCAGCAGCACCGACAGGGCGTGGGGTAATTCACCCCTCCACTTT
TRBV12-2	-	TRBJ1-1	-	CASRYETGFEAFF	TGTGCAAGTCGCTATGAGACTGGGTTTGAAGCTTTCTTT
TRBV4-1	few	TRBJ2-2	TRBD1	CASSQEVQGFAGELFF	TGTGCCAGCAGCCAAGAGGTACAGGGGTTTGCCGGGGAGCTGTTTTTT
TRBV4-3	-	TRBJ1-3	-	CASSQFPGWGNTIYF	TGCGCCAGCAGCCAATTCCCAGGGTGGGGAAACACCATATATTTT
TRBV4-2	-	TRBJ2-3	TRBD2	CASSQDGSGGAGDTQYF	TGTGCCAGCAGCCAAGATGGTAGCGGGGGGGCAGGAGATACGCAGTATTTT
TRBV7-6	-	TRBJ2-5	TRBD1	CASSFTGGSGEQYF	TGTGCCAGCAGCTTCACAGGGGGGTCGGGTGAGCAGTACTTC
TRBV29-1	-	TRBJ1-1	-	CSVDRRAGEAFF	TGCAGCGTTGATCGGCGCGCGGGGGAAGCTTTCTTT
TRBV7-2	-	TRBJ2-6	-	CASSFTVSGANVLTF	TGTGCCAGCAGCTTTACAGTCTCTGGGGCCAACGTCCTGACTTTC
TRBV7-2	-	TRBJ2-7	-	CASSLGQGSVYEQYF	TGTGCCAGCAGCTTAGGGCAGGGAAGTGTCTACGAGCAGTACTTC
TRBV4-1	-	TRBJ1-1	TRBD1	CASSPRTGAGTEAFF	TGCGCCAGCAGCCCCAGGACAGGGGCGGGGACTGAAGCTTTCTTT
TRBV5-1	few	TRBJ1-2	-	CASSLGGNYYGYTF	TGCGCCAGCAGCTTAGGGGGAAACTACTATGGCTACACCTTC